Listed here is a single TCR beta chain. No cognate antigen has been identified for it. No base quality values were provided; no much bigger clone lies one nucleotide off. The CDR3, cysteine through phenylalanine, is 16 amino acids long. The DNA shown is the 48-base CDR3, in frame from base 1. The germline ends are 11 bases apart after V is trimmed by 0 bases and J by 5 bases. From the germline V gene, CDR1 is LGHNA and CDR2 is YSLEER. The sample originates from a study of blood T cell repertoires in COVID-19 (dated by TCRdb to 2018 to 2020). About the full investigation: Samples covering the acute and convalescent phases of COVID-19 were provided by collaborators in the United States, Italy and Spain. A freely available public database, intended as a resource for researchers studying the immune response to SARS-CoV-2, is where the repertoires were released. Samples were obtained from the ongoing ImmuneRACE study (first 160 participants) and from 950 to 1,500 subjects provided by 6 global collaborators. Sample metadata almost always included a de-identified subject ID, COVID-19 status, age in years and sex. Where available, HLA class I and class II types were taken from metadata supplied by the sample provider and were not determined by assay-based typing. Subjects who had been exposed to COVID-19, were actively infected with it, or had recovered from it provided the deeply sampled blood TCRbeta repertoires that made up the dataset. The material from the prospective study consisted of cDNA or gDNA derived from T cells, B-cell-depleted T cells, or PBMCs. The full study reports these points: How much clinical and demographic metadata was included differed by source and by participant, and the metadata was provided uncurated.

Collaborating institutions collected whole blood in K2EDTA tubes following their own protocols. For TCRbeta analysis, collaborators shipped samples in one of three forms: frozen whole blood, isolated PBMCs, or DNA extracted from either of those sample types. The immunoSEQ Assay, a bias-controlled multiplex PCR, was used to amplify TCRbeta CDR3 regions from genomic DNA. The published analysis was carried out like this. The number of nucleated cells in each sample was estimated by amplification of reference gene primers within the assay. To quantify the absolute abundance of each unique TCRbeta CDR3 rearrangement, sequence reads were collapsed and filtered. Productive Simpson clonality was computed per sample as the square root of Simpson's diversity index over productive rearrangements. Held by TCRdb, this immuneACCESS table contains in-frame sequences only and omits some clones. Under half of the omission traces to an unresolved V gene where checked; the cause of the rest is unknown. That table gives V, J and clone size, and the DNA gave D and trimming. For this sample the table gives about 26,000 clones, of which roughly 85% were detected only once. The ten most abundant clones make up 30% to 40% of the sample.

The sample was peripheral blood. This TCR came from a human donor in a cohort sampled during active COVID-19. The chain couples TRBV4-3 to TRBJ1-6, and perhaps TRBD1 as D gene, on 5 matching bases. The DNA is as follows: TGCGCCAGCAGCCAAGATCTGACAGCTAATAATTCACCCCTCCACTTT. Protein translation: CASSQDLTANNSPLHF.